The subject of this entry is one T cell receptor (beta chain). The target of this receptor is not known. Base qualities are not at hand, and no much larger clone is one base apart. The cohort was made up of about 670 healthy bone marrow donors. Cohort members were all nominally healthy when sampled, although unrecorded immune exposures were likely present. The donor was CMV seropositive and belonged to the group of 250 to 300 seropositive cohort members. A peripheral blood sample was provided by each donor, and peripheral blood mononuclear cells were used for TCR beta sequencing. The Qiagen DNeasy Blood Extraction Kit was used to extract genomic DNA from the blood cell samples. The receptor library was made with the immunoSEQ multiplex PCR assay. For the multiplex PCR, a mixture combining 60 forward primers for TCR Vbeta segments and 13 reverse primers for TCR Jbeta segments was used. Amplification of the CDR3 region of rearranged TCR beta genes was performed with a multiplex PCR assay on genomic DNA. The amplified TCR beta libraries were sequenced on the Illumina HiSeq System as 87-base-pair reads. From the authors' description of their analysis: A later analysis tallied about 77 million unique TCR beta chains across the 666 repertoires, and approximately 12 million of those chains were shared by two or more donors. To remove PCR and sequencing errors, raw reads were error-corrected and collapsed into unique sequences using a nearest-neighbor algorithm that merged closely related sequences. To assign V, D and J gene segments, CDR3 sequences were aligned to IMGT reference sequences. Each retained sequence needed at least a six-nucleotide match to both a V gene segment and a J gene segment. Rearrangements were called productive when the CDR3 lacked stop codons and stayed in frame with V and J; all others were non-productive. CDR3 was defined by IMGT convention, running from the second conserved V-encoded cysteine to the conserved J-encoded phenylalanine. In an earlier analysis of more than 550 of the donors, sequences lacking an unambiguous match to a single V gene segment were excluded. An earlier analysis of 550 to 650 of the donors classified V segments as functional when productive rearrangements were above 56.7% and as segregating when the standard deviation between donors was above 5%. To diagnose cytomegalovirus status from the catalog of TCR beta chain sequences, a statistical classification framework was built. In a later analysis, V and J genes were assigned by comparing TCR nucleotide sequences against IMGT/GENE-DB human TR gene sequences. The TCRdist pipeline was used in a later analysis to assign CDR3 sequences and most-parsimonious VDJ recombination scenarios. In a later analysis, every TCR beta chain was defined by the combination of its CDR3 amino acid sequence and its V-gene family, and reads without a unique V-gene family were dropped. As a way to deal with suspected cross-contamination and a sequencing artifact, a later analysis dropped 450 to 700 nucleotide sequences that were highly shared and had low generation probability. For each public chain, a later analysis derived a clonal expansion index from normalized ranks of inferred template counts within each repertoire. A later analysis computed generation probabilities with a VDJ recombination model fitted to out-of-frame rearrangements, and checked the results against IGoR. In a later analysis, TCR-TCR, TCR-HLA and TCR-CMV co-occurrence was scored with hypergeometric tests, and a repertoire-size bias correction was applied to TCR pairs. To estimate false discovery rates, a later analysis permuted the HLA or CMV assignments 20 times. A later analysis grouped co-occurring TCRs with DBSCAN, adding TCRdist sequence similarity when clustering within HLA-allele-positive subsets. For co-occurrence clustering, repertoires with fewer than 30,000 or more than 120,000 public chains were excluded, along with a handful of repertoires with anomalous nucleotide sharing. The table was pulled from immuneACCESS by TCRdb, which kept in-frame rearrangements only. Such tables lose some clones; where checked, under half of the loss comes from unresolved V genes, and the rest has no known cause. V and J calls and clone size are copied from that table; D and trimming were computed from the DNA. In all, the sample holds about 160,000 clones, and around three quarters of those were seen once. Over 6% of the sample is in the top ten clones.

In the germline V gene, CDR1 corresponds to SGHTS and CDR2 to YDEGEE. Including the terminal cysteine and phenylalanine, the CDR3 comprises 18 residues. The sequence is cut down to CDR3 DNA, 54 bases in frame from base 1. The trim is 2 bases for V and 3 bases for J, with a gap of 23 bases between the germline ends. This specimen comes from a study of cytomegalovirus exposure and HLA in healthy donors (dated by TCRdb to about 2017). Broadly, across the study: In an earlier analysis of approximately 500 of the donors, under 300 Gb of sequence data and just under 120 million unique TCR beta sequences from about 180 million T cells were reported. An early release covering over 500 HLA-typed donors comprised 300 to 350 gigabases of sequencing data and roughly 86 million unique TCR sequences. Of the roughly 400 genotyped donors, around 81% fell in the genetic ancestry cluster associated with self-reported Caucasian donors. The study was designed to test whether signatures of past pathogen exposure could be identified by cataloging public T cell receptors. The T cell repertoires of some 670 subjects were profiled by immunosequencing and related to cytomegalovirus serostatus. A separate validation cohort of 100 to 150 different subjects was used in addition to the roughly 640-subject first cohort. The study combined high-throughput TCR immunosequencing, statistical association of individual TCRs with disease status, and machine learning to predict cytomegalovirus infection status. A later analysis re-examined previously published TCR beta repertoires from 500 to 700 donors and added high-resolution HLA genotyping to investigate patterns of TCR occurrence. Rather than using new phenotypic data, the later analysis identified candidate immune exposures from TCR beta sequences and from how often those sequences occurred across donors. In an earlier analysis of more than 550 of the donors, high-throughput TCR beta sequencing was used to judge whether each TCR beta V gene segment behaved as functional or pseudogenic. Donor age, sex, ethnicity and CMV serostatus were compiled together with the repertoire data. A later genetic analysis used genome-wide SNP genotypes for about three fifths of the 666 donors, treating that subset as a discovery cohort. Every discovery cohort repertoire had been produced on one sequencing platform. HLA typing covered class I and class II loci at four-digit resolution. Typing coverage varied by locus: 629-630 donors for A, B, C, DRB1 and DQB1; roughly 520 for DQA1; more than 600 for DPA1; around 450 for DPB1. Because of strong linkage in the cohort, roughly five DR-DQ haplotypes were treated as single units for association and clustering. Across 300 to 500 genotyped donors of the cohort, an average of approximately 200,000 unique TCR beta nucleotide sequences per donor were sequenced, and roughly a sixth of those sequences were non-productive. What the authors observed across the whole study: A later analysis found that HLA-associated TCR beta chains were more clonally expanded and had lower generation probabilities than equally common non-associated chains. While some public TCRs were present in many individuals, most TCR sequences turned up only very rarely across donors. Some IMGT-functional V segments, including TRBV6-2 and TRBV6-3, could not be distinguished by the 87-base-pair reads and were therefore excluded. A further reported finding was that TCR beta sequences accurately predicted the HLA-A and HLA-B alleles for most subjects in the first cohort. A cluster of highly shared sequence variants was judged likely to represent a technical artifact of the sequencing pipeline. In vitro tests confirmed that a few of the cytomegalovirus-associated TCR beta chains recognize cytomegalovirus antigens. In a later analysis, the rate of TCR association differed among HLA loci, with DRB1 alleles having the most associated TCRs and HLA-C alleles having the fewest. A later analysis found that most CMV-associated TCR beta chains appeared HLA-restricted, with HLA associations seemingly driven largely by CMV exposure. The study listed 150 to 200 TCR beta chains as associated with cytomegalovirus. Specific HLA alleles were associated with some 15,000 TCR beta sequences at a false discovery rate of 0.05 in a later analysis. In an earlier analysis of some 640 of the donors, most TCR beta V segments were observed in productive rearrangements about 90% or about 30% of the time, broadly matching IMGT annotations. Because HLA typing was missing for some donors at each locus, association tests included only the typed subset. In a later genetic analysis, fewer N-insertions in productive TCRs were reported among donors in an Asian-associated ancestry cluster than the roughly 700-donor mean. Several of the top co-occurrence clusters appeared to be linked to parvovirus B19, influenza, CMV and Epstein-Barr virus, according to a later analysis. Strong co-occurrence of HLA alleles, especially DR and DQ, made assigning TCR associations to individual alleles difficult. The only immune exposure information available for the cohort was CMV serostatus. The presence/absence analyses assumed that sequencing depth was roughly uniform across donors, and that assumption may not be true. An association between a missense DCLRE1C variant and V-gene and J-gene trimming of TCR beta chains was found in a later genetic analysis and replicated in an independent cohort. The classifier was reported to diagnose cytomegalovirus status with high specificity and sensitivity in both the original and validation cohorts. Because counts were too low, seventeen rarely observed V segments, including chromosome 9 orphons, were left out of the earlier analysis of about 500 of the donors. It was suggested by the authors that the approach could potentially be generalized to other disease states and immunological phenotypes. The cohort was sequenced for TCR beta chains only, and without alpha or paired-chain data the features that could be detected were limited. Correlated functional status among segregating V segments might be attributable to linkage disequilibrium, but an unknown experimental factor could not be ruled out.

The chain was built from TRBV5-8 and TRBJ1-1; the D segment cannot be called with confidence. The sequence derives from a middle-aged man in good health and CMV-seropositive. Material: PBMCs. The DNA is TGTGCCAGCAGCTTCAAGGCAGGTTCCTGGTCGACGGACACTGAAGCTTTCTTT. This yields the protein CASSFKAGSWSTDTEAFF.